This T cell receptor beta chain appears in the sequencing data of a study of T cell responses to AZD1222 COVID-19 vaccine. Study-wide results and limits: Only 5 or 6 AZD1222 recipients tested seropositive at baseline. Regions left unmutated in variants are reportedly the target of nearly half of spike-specific TCRs. Repertoires were sampled only after the peak T cell response.

Comments on this clone: Its antigen is not known.

Profiling relied on immunoSEQ multiplex PCR, and the TCRdb table lists in-frame clones only, not all of them. The data contain approximately 220,000 clones, 85% to 95% of them seen just once; the ten biggest clones take up 1%. The CDR3 length is 20 residues. Germline loops: CDR1 LNHDA, CDR2 SQIVND (reference sequence). V lost 5 bases and J lost 5; bases outside the gene matches: 23. The receptor comes from an adult in good health. Sequences were derived from peripheral blood, sampled on day 0 of MenACWY control vaccination. This rearrangement joins TRBV19 to TRBJ2-3, with TRBD1 matching 9 bases. As DNA, the CDR3 is TGTGCCAGTAGTGGTCGGACAGGGGCGACCCACCTGAGGCAGTTAGATACGCAGTATTTT. Translation gives CASSGRTGATHLRQLDTQYF.